This T cell receptor beta chain was sequenced in a study of blood T cell repertoires in COVID-19. The cohort comprised adults aged about 18 to 100 years residing in 20 to 30 US areas. Sequenced by immunoSEQ multiplex PCR; TCRdb stores in-frame clones only, minus some. Among around 230,000 clones listed, around 89% were seen once. V lost 6 bases and J 0 bases, leaving 11 bases between the germline ends. This CDR3 spans 14 amino acids. CDR1 LNHDA and CDR2 SQIVND come from the germline V gene (reference sequence). This clonotype was obtained from a woman between 25 and 40 years old who had recovered from COVID-19. Sequenced material: PBMCs or T cells enriched from blood (not recorded which). The chain joins TRBV19 to TRBJ2-5, with a tentative D call TRBD1 (5 bases). The CDR3 nucleotides are TGTGCCAGTAGGTCGAACAGGAACCAAGAGACCCAGTACTTC. It codes for CASRSNRNQETQYF.